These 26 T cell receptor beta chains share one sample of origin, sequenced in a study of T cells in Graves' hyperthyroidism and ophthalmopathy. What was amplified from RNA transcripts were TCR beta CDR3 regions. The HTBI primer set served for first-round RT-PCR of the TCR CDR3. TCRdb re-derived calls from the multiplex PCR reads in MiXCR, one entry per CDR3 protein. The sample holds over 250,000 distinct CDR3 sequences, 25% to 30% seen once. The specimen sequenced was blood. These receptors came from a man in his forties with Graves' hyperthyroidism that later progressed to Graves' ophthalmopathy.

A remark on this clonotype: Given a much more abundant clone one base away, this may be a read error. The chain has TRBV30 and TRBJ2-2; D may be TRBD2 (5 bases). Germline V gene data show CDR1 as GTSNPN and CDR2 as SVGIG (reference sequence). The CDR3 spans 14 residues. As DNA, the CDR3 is TGTGCCTGGAGTGTACAAATTACCACCGGGGAGCTGGTTTTT. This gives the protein CAWSVQITTGELVF.

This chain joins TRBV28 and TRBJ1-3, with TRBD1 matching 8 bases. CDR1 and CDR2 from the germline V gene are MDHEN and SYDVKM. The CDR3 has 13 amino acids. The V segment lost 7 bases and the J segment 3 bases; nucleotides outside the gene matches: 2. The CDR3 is CASTGGVGNTIYF. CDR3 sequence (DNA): TGTGCCAGCACAGGGGGCGTTGGAAACACCATATATTTT.

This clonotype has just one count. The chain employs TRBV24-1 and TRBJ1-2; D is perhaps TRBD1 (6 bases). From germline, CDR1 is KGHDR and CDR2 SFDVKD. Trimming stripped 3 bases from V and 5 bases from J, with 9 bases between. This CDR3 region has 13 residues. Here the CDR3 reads CATSDQGFYGYTF. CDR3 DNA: TGTGCCACCAGTGATCAGGGGTTTTATGGCTACACCTTC.

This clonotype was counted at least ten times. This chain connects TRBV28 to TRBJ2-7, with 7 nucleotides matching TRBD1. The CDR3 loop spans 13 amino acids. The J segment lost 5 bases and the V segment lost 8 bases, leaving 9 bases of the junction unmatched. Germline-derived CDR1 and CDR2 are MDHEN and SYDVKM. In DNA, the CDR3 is TGTGCCAGCTCGACAGGGATGTTGGACGAGCAGTACTTC. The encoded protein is CASSTGMLDEQYF.

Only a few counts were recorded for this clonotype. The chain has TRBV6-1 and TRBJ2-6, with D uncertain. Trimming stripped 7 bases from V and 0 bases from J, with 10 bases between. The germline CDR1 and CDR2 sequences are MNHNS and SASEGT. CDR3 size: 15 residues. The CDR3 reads CASTPVFSGANVLTF. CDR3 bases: TGTGCCAGCACCCCCGTCTTCTCTGGGGCCAACGTCCTGACTTTC.

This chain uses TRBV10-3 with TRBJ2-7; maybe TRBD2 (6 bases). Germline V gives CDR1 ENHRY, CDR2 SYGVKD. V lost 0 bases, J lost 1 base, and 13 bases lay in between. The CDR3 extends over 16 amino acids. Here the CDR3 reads CAISESAAGSSYEQYF. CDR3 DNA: TGTGCCATCAGTGAGTCTGCCGCGGGGAGTTCCTACGAGCAGTACTTC.

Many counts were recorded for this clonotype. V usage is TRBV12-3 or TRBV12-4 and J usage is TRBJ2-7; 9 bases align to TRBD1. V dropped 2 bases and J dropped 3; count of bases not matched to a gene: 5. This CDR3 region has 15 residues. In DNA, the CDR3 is TGTGCCAGCAGTTTAAAAATGGACAGGGGCTACGAGCAGTACTTC. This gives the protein CASSLKMDRGYEQYF.

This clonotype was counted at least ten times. CDR3 residues: CASSLGGQFTDTQYF. The CDR3 DNA reads TGCGCCAGCAGCTTGGGGGGACAGTTCACAGATACGCAGTATTTT. The V gene is TRBV5-1, the J gene TRBJ2-3, with TRBD1 identical over 7 bases. Germline V lookup: CDR1 SGHRS, CDR2 YFSETQ. The V and J ends lost 0 bases and 2 bases, in that order; junction bases with no gene match: 3. The CDR3 has 15 residues.

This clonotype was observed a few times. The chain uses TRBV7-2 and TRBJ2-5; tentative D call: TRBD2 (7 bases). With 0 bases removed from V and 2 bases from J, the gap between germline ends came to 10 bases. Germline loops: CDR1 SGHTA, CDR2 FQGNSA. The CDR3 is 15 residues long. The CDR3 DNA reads TGTGCCAGCAGCTTAGCGGGGGGGCAGCAAGAGACCCAGTACTTC. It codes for CASSLAGGQQETQYF.

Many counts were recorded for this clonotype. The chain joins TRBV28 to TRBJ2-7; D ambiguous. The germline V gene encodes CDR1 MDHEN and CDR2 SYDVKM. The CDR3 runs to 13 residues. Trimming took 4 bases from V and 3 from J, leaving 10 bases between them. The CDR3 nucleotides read TGTGCCAGCAGTTCCGAGGACCGCTACGAGCAGTACTTC. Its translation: CASSSEDRYEQYF.

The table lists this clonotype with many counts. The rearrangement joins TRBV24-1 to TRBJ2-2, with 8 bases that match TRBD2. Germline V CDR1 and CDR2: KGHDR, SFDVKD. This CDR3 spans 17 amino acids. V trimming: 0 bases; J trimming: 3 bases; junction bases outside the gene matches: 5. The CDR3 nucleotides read TGTGCCACCAGTGATTTGCTGGCGGGAGGAGACACCGGGGAGCTGTTTTTT. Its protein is CATSDLLAGGDTGELFF.

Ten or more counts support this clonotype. The CDR3 is CASSTAPQETQYF. DNA for the CDR3: TGTGCCAGCTCAACCGCTCCCCAAGAGACCCAGTACTTC. The chain links TRBV18 to TRBJ2-5; D remains unclear. Per germline, CDR1 KGHSH and CDR2 LQKENI. CDR3 length: 13 residues. Trimming took off 5 bases at V and 1 base at J, with 8 bases between the two ends.

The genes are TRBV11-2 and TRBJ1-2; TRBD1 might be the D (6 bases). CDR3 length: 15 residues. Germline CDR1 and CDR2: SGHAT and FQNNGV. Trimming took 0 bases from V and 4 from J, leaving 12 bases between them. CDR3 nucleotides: TGTGCCAGCAGCTTAGATGGTGGGGGCGCCTATGGCTACACCTTC. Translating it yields CASSLDGGGAYGYTF.

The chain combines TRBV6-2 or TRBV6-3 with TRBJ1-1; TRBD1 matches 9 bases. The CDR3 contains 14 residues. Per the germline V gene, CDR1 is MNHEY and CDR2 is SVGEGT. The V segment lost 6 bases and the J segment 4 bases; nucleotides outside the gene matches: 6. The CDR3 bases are TGTGCCAGCAGCACAGGGGGCTGGGGCACTGAAGCTTTCTTT. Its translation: CASSTGGWGTEAFF.

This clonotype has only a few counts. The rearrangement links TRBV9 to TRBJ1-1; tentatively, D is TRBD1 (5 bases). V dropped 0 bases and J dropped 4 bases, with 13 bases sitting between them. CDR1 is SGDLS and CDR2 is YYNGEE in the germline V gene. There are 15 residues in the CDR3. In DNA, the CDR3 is TGTGCCAGCAGCGTAGATGGGGGTCTGGGCACTGAAGCTTTCTTT. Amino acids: CASSVDGGLGTEAFF. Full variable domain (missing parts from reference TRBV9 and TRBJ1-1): DSGVTQTPKHLITATGQRVTLRCSPRSGDLSVYWYQQSLDQGLQFLIQYYNGEERAKGNILERFSAQQFPDLHSELNLSSLELGDSALYFCASSVDGGLGTEAFFGQGTRLTVV.

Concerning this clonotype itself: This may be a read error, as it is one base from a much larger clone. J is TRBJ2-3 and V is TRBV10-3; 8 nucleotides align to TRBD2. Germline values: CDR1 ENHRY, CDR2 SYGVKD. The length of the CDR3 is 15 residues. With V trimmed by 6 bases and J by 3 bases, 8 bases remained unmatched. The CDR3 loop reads CAISGREGRTDTQYF. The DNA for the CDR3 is TGTGCCATCAGCGGGAGGGAAGGGAGAACAGATACGCAGTATTTT.

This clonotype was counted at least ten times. The CDR3 DNA follows: TGTGCCAGCAGTCCCGACAGATTAGCCAAAAACATTCAGTACTTC. Protein product: CASSPDRLAKNIQYF. This rearrangement joins TRBV11-2 to TRBJ2-4; D possibly corresponds to TRBD1 (5 bases). This CDR3 is built from 15 residues. Per germline, CDR1 SGHAT and CDR2 FQNNGV. Trimming took 6 bases from V and 0 from J, leaving 12 bases between them.

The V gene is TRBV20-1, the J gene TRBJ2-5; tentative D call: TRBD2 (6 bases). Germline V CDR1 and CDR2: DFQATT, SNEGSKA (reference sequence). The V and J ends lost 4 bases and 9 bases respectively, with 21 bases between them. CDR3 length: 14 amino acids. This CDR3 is CSATLGPPGEAQYF. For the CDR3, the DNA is TGCAGTGCTACTCTGGGACCGCCGGGGGAGGCCCAGTACTTC.

The CDR3 reads CASSQDRAQPQHF. DNA for the CDR3: TGTGCCAGCAGCCAAGACAGGGCTCAGCCCCAGCATTTT. The V call is TRBV3-1, the J call TRBJ1-5; D possibly corresponds to TRBD1 (5 bases). The germline V gene encodes CDR1 LGHDT and CDR2 YNNKEL (reference sequence). The V gene lost 0 bases and the J gene lost 6 bases, with 6 bases spanning the gap. The CDR3 has 13 residues.

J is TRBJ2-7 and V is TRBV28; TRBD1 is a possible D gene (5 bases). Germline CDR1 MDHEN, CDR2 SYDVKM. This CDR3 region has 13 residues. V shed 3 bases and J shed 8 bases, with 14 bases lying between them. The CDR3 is CASSFPARQKQYF. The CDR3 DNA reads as TGTGCCAGCAGTTTCCCGGCCCGACAGAAGCAGTACTTC.

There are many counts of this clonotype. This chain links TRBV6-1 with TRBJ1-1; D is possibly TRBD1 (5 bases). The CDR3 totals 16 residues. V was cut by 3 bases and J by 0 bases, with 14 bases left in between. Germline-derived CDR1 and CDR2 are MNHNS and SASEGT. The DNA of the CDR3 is TGTGCCAGCAGTGAGTTGTCGACAGTCATGAACACTGAAGCTTTCTTT. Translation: CASSELSTVMNTEAFF.

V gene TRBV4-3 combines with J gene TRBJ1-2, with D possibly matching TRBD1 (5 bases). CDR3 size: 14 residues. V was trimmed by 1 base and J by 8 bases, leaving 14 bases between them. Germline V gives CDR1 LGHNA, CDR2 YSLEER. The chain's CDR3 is CASSQVDSGIGYTF. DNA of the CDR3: TGCGCCAGCAGCCAAGTCGACAGCGGGATCGGCTACACCTTC.

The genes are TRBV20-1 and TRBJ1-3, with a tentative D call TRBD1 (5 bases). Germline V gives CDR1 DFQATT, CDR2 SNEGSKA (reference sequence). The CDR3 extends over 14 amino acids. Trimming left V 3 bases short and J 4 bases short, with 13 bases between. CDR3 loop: CSASWGGVGNTIYF. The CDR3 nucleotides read TGCAGTGCTAGTTGGGGGGGGGTCGGAAACACCATATATTTT.

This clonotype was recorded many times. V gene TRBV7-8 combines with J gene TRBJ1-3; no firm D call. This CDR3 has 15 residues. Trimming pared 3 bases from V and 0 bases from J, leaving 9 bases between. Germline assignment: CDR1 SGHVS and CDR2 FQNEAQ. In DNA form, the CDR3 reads TGTGCCAGCAGCTTTGGCAGAAACTCTGGAAACACCATATATTTT. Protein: CASSFGRNSGNTIYF.

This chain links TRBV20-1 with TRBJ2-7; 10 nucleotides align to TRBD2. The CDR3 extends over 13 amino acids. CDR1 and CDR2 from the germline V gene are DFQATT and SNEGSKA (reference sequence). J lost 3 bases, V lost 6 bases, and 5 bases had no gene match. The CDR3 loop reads CSATGTSDYEQYF. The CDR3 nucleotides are TGCAGTGCGACCGGGACTAGCGACTACGAGCAGTACTTC.

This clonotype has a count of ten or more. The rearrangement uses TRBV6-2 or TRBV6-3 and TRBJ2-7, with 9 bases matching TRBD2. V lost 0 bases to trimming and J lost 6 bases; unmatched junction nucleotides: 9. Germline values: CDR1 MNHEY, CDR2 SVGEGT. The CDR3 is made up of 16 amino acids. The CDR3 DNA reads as TGTGCCAGCAGTTACTCGACGTCTAGCGGGACTCCCGAGCAGTACTTC. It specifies CASSYSTSSGTPEQYF.